One and the same sample provided the 25 T cell receptor beta chains below, sequenced in a study of blood T cells in healthy people across ages. It was with a sample-barcoded 5' primer and a J-beta primer mix that a second PCR of roughly 7 to 12 cycles was run. Via MiXCR, TCRdb re-called the 5' RACE reads, giving one row per CDR3 protein. Found here are roughly 730,000 distinct CDR3 sequences, about 61% of them singletons; the top ten hold roughly 25%. Input material: blood. The receptors come from a middle-aged man in good health.

This clonotype was counted between two and nine times. The genes are TRBV3-1 and TRBJ2-5, with no clear D. The CDR3 is 12 amino acids. The V gene lost 3 bases and the J gene lost 5 bases, with 7 bases spanning the gap. Germline values: CDR1 LGHDT, CDR2 YNNKEL (reference sequence). CDR3 DNA sequence: TGTGCCAGCAGCCAGATTGGGGAGACCCAGTACTTC. Amino acid sequence: CASSQIGETQYF.

CDR3 amino acids: CASSQAGLGEQYF. The CDR3 coding sequence is TGTGCCAGCAGCCAAGCGGGACTCGGCGAGCAGTACTTC. This chain joins TRBV11-2 and TRBJ2-5, with 7 positions matching TRBD2. The J call is doubtful: the DNA matches TRBJ2-7 better. The V gene's germline CDR1 is SGHAT and CDR2 FQNNGV. The CDR3 sequence is 13 residues long.

In this sample, this clonotype turned up a few times. The chain couples TRBV7-3 to TRBJ2-5; TRBD2 matches at 9 bases. The J segment lost 4 bases and the V segment lost 11 bases, leaving 8 bases of the junction unmatched. CDR3 length: 13 amino acids. The germline V gene has CDR1 SGHTA and CDR2 FQGTGA. CDR3 protein: CACTAGGRETQYF. In DNA form, the CDR3 reads TGTGCCTGCACAGCGGGAGGTCGAGAGACCCAGTACTTC. Supplemented by reference TRBV7-3 and TRBJ2-5, the full variable domain reads GAGVSQTPSNKVTEKGKYVELRCDPISGHTALYWYRQSLGQGPEFLIYFQGTGAADDSGLPNDRFFAVRPEGSVSTLKIQRTERGDSAVYLCACTAGGRETQYFGPGTRLLVL.

The V gene is TRBV2, the J gene TRBJ2-1, with 13 bases that match TRBD2. This CDR3 is 16 amino acids long. The J segment lost 3 bases and the V segment lost 6 bases, leaving 5 bases of the junction unmatched. CDR1 is SNHLY, CDR2 FYNNEI, per germline. CDR3 residues: CASRRLAGGVYNEQFF. The CDR3 DNA follows: TGTGCCAGCAGGCGACTAGCGGGAGGTGTCTACAATGAGCAGTTCTTC.

The chain joins TRBV29-1 to TRBJ2-1, with TRBD1 matching over 10 bases. V was clipped by 6 bases and J by 7 bases; unmatched bases: 9. CDR3 length: 14 residues. Germline loops: CDR1 SQVTM, CDR2 ANQGSEA. CDR3 coding DNA: TGCAGCGTAGGACAGGGGGACCCACCGAATGAGCAGTTCTTC. It codes for CSVGQGDPPNEQFF.

The chain is built from TRBV12-3 or TRBV12-4 and TRBJ2-7; D is undetermined. The CDR3 runs to 12 residues. The germline V and J ends were trimmed by 7 bases and 5 bases, with 12 bases remaining between them. CDR3 loop: CASTQGRDEQYF. The CDR3 DNA follows: TGTGCCAGCACCCAAGGTCGGGACGAGCAGTACTTC.

CDR3 sequence reads: CASSPSANIQYF. CDR3 DNA: TGTGCCAGCAGCCCATCCGCCAACATTCAGTACTTC. V and J are TRBV7-6 and TRBJ2-4; no definite D call. The germline V and J ends were trimmed by 5 bases and 7 bases, with 9 bases remaining between them. Germline assignment: CDR1 SGHVS and CDR2 FNYEAQ. The CDR3 totals 12 residues.

This clonotype has a handful of counts. This rearrangement joins TRBV7-2 to TRBJ2-5; a weak D match, TRBD2 (5 bases). CDR3 length equals 16 residues. Trimming removed 1 base at V and 11 bases at J, with 23 bases between. Looked up from germline, CDR1 is SGHTA and CDR2 is FQGNSA. CDR3 protein: CASSLGGVVSTWEQYF. For the CDR3, the DNA is TGTGCCAGCAGCTTAGGCGGAGTGGTGTCAACGTGGGAGCAGTACTTC.

V gene TRBV5-1 combines with J gene TRBJ2-1; maybe TRBD1 (5 bases). Trimming stripped 2 bases from V and 5 bases from J, with 11 bases between. The V gene's germline CDR1 is SGHRS and CDR2 YFSETQ. CDR3 length equals 14 residues. CDR3 in amino acids: CASSFAGPHNEQFF. In DNA, the CDR3 is TGCGCCAGCAGCTTCGCAGGGCCCCACAATGAGCAGTTCTTC.

This clonotype was counted between two and nine times. This sequence joins TRBV12-3 or TRBV12-4 and TRBJ1-6; perhaps TRBD1 as D (5 bases). This CDR3 is built from 13 residues. Trimming took off 5 bases at V and 14 bases at J, with 16 bases between the two ends. CDR3 protein: CASSLTIDSSLHF. CDR3 DNA: TGTGCCAGCAGTCTTACTATAGACAGCTCCCTCCACTTT.

This chain links TRBV28 with TRBJ2-5; possible D gene TRBD2, 5 bases. Germline loops: CDR1 MDHEN, CDR2 SYDVKM. Trimming shortened V by 8 bases and J by 5 bases, and 9 bases separated the two germline ends. The CDR3 covers 11 residues. The CDR3 bases are TGTGCCAGCGGGAGTACCGAGACCCAGTACTTC. This gives the protein CASGSTETQYF.

This clonotype occurred a few times. J is TRBJ2-1 and V is TRBV7-3; 7 bases map to TRBD1. CDR3 length: 14 residues. The junction had 8 bases not matched to a gene; V was cut back by 7 bases and J by 5 bases. Germline CDR1 and CDR2: SGHTA and FQGTGA. This CDR3 is CASMTGMGDNEQFF. In DNA, the CDR3 is TGTGCCAGCATGACAGGGATGGGGGACAATGAGCAGTTCTTC.

The table lists this clonotype with a few counts. The chain has TRBV7-3 and TRBJ2-1, with a tentative D call TRBD2 (5 bases). V lost 2 bases and J 7 bases, leaving 18 bases between the germline ends. The germline gives CDR1 SGHTA, CDR2 FQGTGA. CDR3 length equals 16 residues. The CDR3 nucleotides are TGTGCCAGCAGCTTAGAGGGCGGGCGAACTAGGAATGAGCAGTTCTTC. Protein sequence: CASSLEGGRTRNEQFF.

This chain links TRBV7-2 with TRBJ2-7; D is perhaps TRBD1 or TRBD2 (5 bases each). The CDR3 sequence is 14 residues long. Germline assignment: CDR1 SGHTA and CDR2 FQGNSA. V lost 5 bases and J 2 bases, leaving 13 bases between the germline ends. The CDR3 sequence: CASSPGRRAYEQYF. The CDR3 DNA follows: TGTGCCAGCAGCCCGGGGCGGCGGGCCTACGAGCAGTACTTC.

This clonotype has more than one count but fewer than ten. V usage is TRBV24-1 and J usage is TRBJ2-5, with 7 bases matching TRBD1. With 0 bases clipped from V and 5 bases from J, the junction kept 5 bases outside the gene matches. The CDR3 length is 15 residues. The germline V gene has CDR1 KGHDR and CDR2 SFDVKD. CDR3 DNA: TGTGCCACCAGTGATTTGGAGGGGGCCGCGGAGACCCAGTACTTC. Residues: CATSDLEGAAETQYF.

The V and J genes are TRBV12-3 or TRBV12-4 and TRBJ2-2; 8 bases fit TRBD2. Losses at the gene ends were 5 bases for V and 6 bases for J; bases not matched to a gene: 11. There are 16 residues in the CDR3. The CDR3 coding sequence is TGTGCCAGCAGTGAATCCGGACTAGCTTTTTCCGGGGAGCTGTTTTTT. Amino acids: CASSESGLAFSGELFF.

The chain carries TRBV4-1 and TRBJ2-7, with 7 bases lining up with TRBD2. V lost 1 base, J lost 4 bases, and 7 bases stayed unmatched. The CDR3 length is 15 residues. Looked up from germline, CDR1 is MGHRA and CDR2 is YSYEKL. CDR3 nucleotide sequence: TGCGCCAGCAGCCAAGGAAGGACTAGTAGTTACGAGCAGTACTTC. Amino acid sequence: CASSQGRTSSYEQYF.

This rearrangement joins TRBV20-1 to TRBJ1-6; no definite D call. Germline CDR1 reads DFQATT; CDR2 reads SNEGSKA (reference sequence). Trimming cost V 7 bases and J 6 bases, with 16 bases left between them. The CDR3 loop spans 14 amino acids. The CDR3 bases are TGCAGTGTCCACGGAGAAAGAACTAATTCACCCCTCCACTTT. Protein sequence: CSVHGERTNSPLHF.

Comment on this clonotype: Sequence at one end of the junction differs from germline and may be a read error. The chain couples TRBV10-2 to TRBJ2-3, with TRBD2 identical over 7 bases. This CDR3 is 15 amino acids long. Looked up from germline, CDR1 is WSHSY and CDR2 is SAAADI. The CDR3 nucleotides read TGCGCCAGCAGTGGCCCGGGGGGACTCACAGGTACGCAGTATTTT. Translation gives CASSGPGGLTGTQYF.

This chain uses TRBV6-1 with TRBJ1-3; perhaps TRBD1 as D (5 bases). The CDR3 has 14 amino acids. V was clipped by 3 bases and J by 4 bases, with 10 bases between them. Germline V gives CDR1 MNHNS, CDR2 SASEGT. The CDR3 reads CASSEQGIGNTIYF. The CDR3 DNA reads as TGTGCCAGCAGTGAGCAGGGAATAGGAAACACCATATATTTT.

V is TRBV29-1 and J is TRBJ2-5; perhaps D is TRBD1 or TRBD2 (5 bases each). Trimming took 6 bases from V and 4 from J, leaving 15 bases between them. The CDR3 has 13 amino acids. From germline, CDR1 is SQVTM and CDR2 ANQGSEA. CDR3 coding DNA: TGCAGCGTGGGGAAGGGGAGCCCAGAGACCCAGTACTTC. This translates into CSVGKGSPETQYF.

CDR3 region: CASSWGSTSRTYEQYF. The CDR3 DNA follows: TGCGCCAGCAGCTGGGGATCGACTAGCCGAACCTACGAGCAGTACTTC. The chain recombines TRBV5-1 with TRBJ2-7, with TRBD2 matching over 7 bases. The CDR3 runs 16 residues. J was trimmed by 2 bases and V by 3 bases; bases with no gene match: 11. The germline gives CDR1 SGHRS, CDR2 YFSETQ.

The genes are TRBV28 and TRBJ2-7; D gene uncertain. This CDR3 comprises 12 residues. V lost 6 bases, J lost 3 bases, and 9 bases lay in between. Germline assignment: CDR1 MDHEN and CDR2 SYDVKM. The CDR3 nucleotides are TGTGCCAGCAGCCCCCAGAACTACGAGCAGTACTTC. This sequence encodes CASSPQNYEQYF.

The rearrangement joins TRBV7-9 to TRBJ2-1, with D uncertain. The CDR3 is made up of 12 amino acids. The V end lost 3 bases, the J end lost 8 bases, and 8 bases lay between the germline ends. Looked up from germline, CDR1 is SEHNR and CDR2 is FQNEAQ (reference sequence). DNA for the CDR3: TGTGCCAGCAGCTTCTCTGTGGATGAGCAGTTCTTC. It yields the protein CASSFSVDEQFF.

There are a few counts of this clonotype. This rearrangement joins TRBV7-3 to TRBJ1-2; the D gene is possibly TRBD1 (5 bases). Germline lookup yields CDR1 SGHTA and CDR2 FQGTGA. The CDR3 extends over 13 amino acids. The V end was cut by 2 bases, the J end by 4 bases, with 8 bases between. In DNA form, the CDR3 reads TGTGCCAGCAGCTTATCGACAGCCTATGGCTACACCTTC. Translated: CASSLSTAYGYTF.